This T cell receptor (beta chain) was obtained from a study of blood T cell repertoires in COVID-19. Across the study: T cells, B-cell-depleted T cells, or PBMCs provided the cDNA or gDNA that served as material.

Ages ranged from about 18 to 90 years, with residence in 24 US areas. V lost 6 bases to trimming and J lost 2 bases; unmatched junction nucleotides: 8. Germline V CDR1 and CDR2: ENHRY, SYGVKD. The CDR3 is 15 residues long. Sequencing was performed with immunoSEQ multiplex PCR; in TCRdb, only in-frame clones are kept and a portion is missing. The table lists around 200,000 clones, 80% to 90% of them singletons. Source material: PBMCs or T cells enriched from blood (not recorded which). V gene TRBV10-3 combines with J gene TRBJ1-1; 8 nucleotides align to TRBD1. The clonotype originates from a man aged 35 to 55 who had recovered from COVID-19. CDR3 coding DNA: TGTGCCATCAGGGAGGCGGACAGGGATAACACTGAAGCTTTCTTT. Protein product: CAIREADRDNTEAFF.